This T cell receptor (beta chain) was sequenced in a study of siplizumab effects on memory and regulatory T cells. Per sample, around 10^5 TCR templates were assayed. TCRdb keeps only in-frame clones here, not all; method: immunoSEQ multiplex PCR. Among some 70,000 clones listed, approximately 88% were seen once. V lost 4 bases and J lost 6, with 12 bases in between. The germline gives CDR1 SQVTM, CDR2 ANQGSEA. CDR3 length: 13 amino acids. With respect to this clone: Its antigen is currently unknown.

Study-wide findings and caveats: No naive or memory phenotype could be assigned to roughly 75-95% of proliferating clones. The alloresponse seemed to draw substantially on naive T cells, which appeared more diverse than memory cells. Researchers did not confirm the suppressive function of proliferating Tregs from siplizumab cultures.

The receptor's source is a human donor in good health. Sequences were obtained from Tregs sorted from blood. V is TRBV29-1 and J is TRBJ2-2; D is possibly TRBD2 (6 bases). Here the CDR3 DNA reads TGCAGCGTTGTTAGTACGGGGGCCGGGGAGCTGTTTTTT. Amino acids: CSVVSTGAGELFF.